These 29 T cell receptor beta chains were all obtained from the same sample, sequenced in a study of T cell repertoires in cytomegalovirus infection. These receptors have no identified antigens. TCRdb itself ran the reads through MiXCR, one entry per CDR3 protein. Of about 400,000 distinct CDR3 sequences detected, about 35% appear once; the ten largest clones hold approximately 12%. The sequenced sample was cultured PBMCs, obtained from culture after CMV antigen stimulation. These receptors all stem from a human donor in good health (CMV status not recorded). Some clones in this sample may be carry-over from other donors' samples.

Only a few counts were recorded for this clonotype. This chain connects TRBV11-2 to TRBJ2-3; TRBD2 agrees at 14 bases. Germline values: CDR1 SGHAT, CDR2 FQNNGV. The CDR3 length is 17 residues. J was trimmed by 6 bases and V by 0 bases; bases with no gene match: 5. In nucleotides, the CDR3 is TGTGCCAGCAGCTTAGATTGGGGACTAGCGGGAGACGATACGCAGTATTTT. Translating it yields CASSLDWGLAGDDTQYF.

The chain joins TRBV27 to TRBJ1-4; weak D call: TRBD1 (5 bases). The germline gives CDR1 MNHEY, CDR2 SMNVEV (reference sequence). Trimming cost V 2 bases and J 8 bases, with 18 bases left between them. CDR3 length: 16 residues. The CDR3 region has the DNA TGTGCCAGCAGTTTAGACCCCGACAGCGCGGTCGAAAAACTGTTTTTT. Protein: CASSLDPDSAVEKLFF. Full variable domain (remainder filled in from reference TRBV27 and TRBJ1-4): EAQVTQNPRYLITVTGKKLTVTCSQNMNHEYMSWYRQDPGLGLRQIYYSMNVEVTDKGDVPEGYKVSRKEKRNFPLILESPSPNQTSLYFCASSLDPDSAVEKLFFGSGTQLSVL.

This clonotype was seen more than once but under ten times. The CDR3 sequence: CASSYAAGLEQFF. The CDR3 nucleotides are TGTGCCAGCAGTTACGCAGCGGGTCTTGAGCAGTTCTTC. J is TRBJ2-1 and V is TRBV6-6; TRBD2 might be the D (6 bases). V dropped 2 bases and J dropped 9 bases, with 11 bases sitting between them. CDR3 length equals 13 residues. Germline-derived CDR1 and CDR2 are MNHNY and SVGAGI (reference sequence).

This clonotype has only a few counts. The CDR3 region has the DNA TGTGCCAGCAGTCGGACAGTAGCTGAAGCTTTCTTT. Translating it yields CASSRTVAEAFF. The rearrangement links TRBV6-2 or TRBV6-3 to TRBJ1-1; D might be TRBD1 (6 bases). The CDR3 is 12 residues long. The V end was cut by 5 bases, the J end by 6 bases, with 10 bases between. CDR1 is MNHEY and CDR2 is SVGEGT in the germline V gene.

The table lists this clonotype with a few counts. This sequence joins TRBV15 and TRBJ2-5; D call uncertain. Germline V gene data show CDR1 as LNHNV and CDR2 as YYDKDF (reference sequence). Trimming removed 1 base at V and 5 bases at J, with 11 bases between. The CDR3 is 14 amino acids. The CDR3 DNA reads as TGTGCCACCAGCAGAGCGCGGACCCGGGAGACCCAGTACTTC. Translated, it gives CATSRARTRETQYF.

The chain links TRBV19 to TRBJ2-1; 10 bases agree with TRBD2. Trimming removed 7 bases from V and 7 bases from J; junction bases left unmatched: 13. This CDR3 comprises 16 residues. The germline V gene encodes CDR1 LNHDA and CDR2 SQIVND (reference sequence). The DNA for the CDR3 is TGTGCCAGTACCTCTCAACTAGCGGGGCATACAAATGAGCAGTTCTTC. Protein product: CASTSQLAGHTNEQFF.

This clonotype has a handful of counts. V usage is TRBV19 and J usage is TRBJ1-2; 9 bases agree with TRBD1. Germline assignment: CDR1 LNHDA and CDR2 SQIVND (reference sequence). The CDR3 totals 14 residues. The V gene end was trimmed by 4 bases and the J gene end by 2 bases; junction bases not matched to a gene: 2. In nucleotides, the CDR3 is TGTGCCAGTAGTAAAGGGACAGGGAACTATGGCTACACCTTC. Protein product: CASSKGTGNYGYTF.

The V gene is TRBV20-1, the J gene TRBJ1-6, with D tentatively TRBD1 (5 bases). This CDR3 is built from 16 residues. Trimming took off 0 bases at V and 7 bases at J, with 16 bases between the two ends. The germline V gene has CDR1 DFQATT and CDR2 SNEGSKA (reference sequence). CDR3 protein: CSAREGAGTENSPLHF. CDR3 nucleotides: TGCAGTGCTAGAGAAGGGGCAGGGACGGAAAATTCACCCCTCCACTTT.

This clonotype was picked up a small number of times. CDR3 bases: TGTGCCAGCAGTTTACGGGCTGTAGCGGTCGGCTACAATGAGCAGTTCTTC. This codes for CASSLRAVAVGYNEQFF. The chain employs TRBV12-3 or TRBV12-4 and TRBJ2-1; possible D gene TRBD2, 6 bases. The CDR3 covers 17 residues. Trimming removed 2 bases at V and 3 bases at J, with 17 bases between.

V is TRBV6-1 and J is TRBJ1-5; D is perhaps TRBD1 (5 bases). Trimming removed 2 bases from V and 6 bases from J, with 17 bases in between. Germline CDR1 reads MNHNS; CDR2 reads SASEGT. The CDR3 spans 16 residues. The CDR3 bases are TGTGCCAGCAGTGAACCATTTCGCAGGGACCGTCAGCCCCAGCATTTT. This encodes CASSEPFRRDRQPQHF.

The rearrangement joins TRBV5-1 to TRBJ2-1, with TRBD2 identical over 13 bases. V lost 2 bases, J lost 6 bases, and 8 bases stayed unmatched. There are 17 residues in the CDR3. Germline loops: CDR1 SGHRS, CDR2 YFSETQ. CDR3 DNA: TGCGCCAGCAGCTTCGGGGTTACTAGCGGGAGGGCCAATGAGCAGTTCTTC. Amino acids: CASSFGVTSGRANEQFF.

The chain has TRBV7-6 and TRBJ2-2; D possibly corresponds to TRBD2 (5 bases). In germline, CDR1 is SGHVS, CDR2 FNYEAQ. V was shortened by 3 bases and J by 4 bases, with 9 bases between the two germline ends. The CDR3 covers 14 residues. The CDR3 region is CASSFGGPTGELFF. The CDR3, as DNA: TGTGCCAGCAGCTTCGGCGGGCCCACCGGGGAGCTGTTTTTT.

The CDR3 coding sequence is TGTGCCAGCAGCTCTCTTTCCGGATACGAGCAGTACTTC. It translates to CASSSLSGYEQYF. The chain uses TRBV7-2 and TRBJ2-7; no reliable D call. Germline CDR1 and CDR2: SGHTA and FQGNSA. This CDR3 contains 13 residues. V shed 4 bases and J shed 4 bases, with 11 bases lying between them. The full variable domain, with the rest looked up from reference TRBV7-2 and TRBJ2-7, is GAGVSQSPSNKVTEKGKDVELRCDPISGHTALYWYRQSLGQGLEFLIYFQGNSAPDKSGLPSDRFSAERTGGSVSTLTIQRTQQEDSAVYLCASSSLSGYEQYFGPGTRLTVT.

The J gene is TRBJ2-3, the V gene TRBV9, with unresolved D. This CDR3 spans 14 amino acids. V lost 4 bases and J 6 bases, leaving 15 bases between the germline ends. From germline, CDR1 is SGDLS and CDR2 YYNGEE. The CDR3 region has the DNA TGTGCCAGCAGCCCCCGACCACCCCCGGATACGCAGTATTTT. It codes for CASSPRPPPDTQYF.

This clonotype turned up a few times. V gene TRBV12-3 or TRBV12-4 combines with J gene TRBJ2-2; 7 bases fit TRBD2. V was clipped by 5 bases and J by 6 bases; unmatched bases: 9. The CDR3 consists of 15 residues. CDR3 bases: TGTGCCAGCAGTGAGCGGGATGAGTTTTCCGGGGAGCTGTTTTTT. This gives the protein CASSERDEFSGELFF.

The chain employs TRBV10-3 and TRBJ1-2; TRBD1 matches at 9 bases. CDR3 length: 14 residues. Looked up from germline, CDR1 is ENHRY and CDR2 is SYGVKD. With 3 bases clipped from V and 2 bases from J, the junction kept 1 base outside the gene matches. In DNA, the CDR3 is TGTGCCATCAGTGAACAGGGGGCGAACTATGGCTACACCTTC. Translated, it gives CAISEQGANYGYTF.

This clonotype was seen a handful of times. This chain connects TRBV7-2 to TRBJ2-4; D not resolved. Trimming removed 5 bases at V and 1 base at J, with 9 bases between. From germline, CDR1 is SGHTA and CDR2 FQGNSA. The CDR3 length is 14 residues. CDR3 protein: CASSPASAKNIQYF. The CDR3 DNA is TGTGCCAGCAGCCCCGCATCGGCCAAAAACATTCAGTACTTC. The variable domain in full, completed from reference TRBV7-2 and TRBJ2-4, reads GAGVSQSPSNKVTEKGKDVELRCDPISGHTALYWYRQSLGQGLEFLIYFQGNSAPDKSGLPSDRFSAERTGGSVSTLTIQRTQQEDSAVYLCASSPASAKNIQYFGAGTRLSVL.

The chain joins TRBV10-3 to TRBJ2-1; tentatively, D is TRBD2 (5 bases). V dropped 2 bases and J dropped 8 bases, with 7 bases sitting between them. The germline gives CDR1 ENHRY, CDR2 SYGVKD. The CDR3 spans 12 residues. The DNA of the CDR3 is TGTGCCATCAGTGAGGTGGGAGATGAGCAGTTCTTC. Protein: CAISEVGDEQFF.

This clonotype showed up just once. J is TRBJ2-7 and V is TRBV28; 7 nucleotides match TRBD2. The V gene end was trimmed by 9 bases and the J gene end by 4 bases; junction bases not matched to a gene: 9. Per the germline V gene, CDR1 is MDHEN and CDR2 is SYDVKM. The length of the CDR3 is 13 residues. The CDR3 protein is CASQRGPQYEQYF. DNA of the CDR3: TGTGCCAGTCAGCGGGGACCACAATACGAGCAGTACTTC.

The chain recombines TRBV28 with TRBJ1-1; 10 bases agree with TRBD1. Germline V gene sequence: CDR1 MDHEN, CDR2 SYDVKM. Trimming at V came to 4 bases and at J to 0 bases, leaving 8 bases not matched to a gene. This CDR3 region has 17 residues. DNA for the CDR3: TGTGCCAGCAGTTCCCGGGACAGGGGTCGGATGAACACTGAAGCTTTCTTT. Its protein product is CASSSRDRGRMNTEAFF.

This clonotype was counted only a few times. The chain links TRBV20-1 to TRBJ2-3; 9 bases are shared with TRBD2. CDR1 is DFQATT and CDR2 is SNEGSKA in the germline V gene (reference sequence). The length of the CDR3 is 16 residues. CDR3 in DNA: TGCACCCCTCGGTGGCTAGCGGGAACCAACACAGATACGCAGTATTTT. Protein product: CTPRWLAGTNTDTQYF.

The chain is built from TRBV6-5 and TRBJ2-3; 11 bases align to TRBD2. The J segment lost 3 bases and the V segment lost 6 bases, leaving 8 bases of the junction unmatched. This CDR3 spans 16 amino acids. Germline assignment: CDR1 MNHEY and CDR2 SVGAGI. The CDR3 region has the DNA TGTGCCAGCAGCCCACTAGCGGGGGCCTTAACAGATACGCAGTATTTT. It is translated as CASSPLAGALTDTQYF.

The CDR3 loop is CASSPGTGDSEKLFF. In DNA form, the CDR3 reads TGTGCCAGCAGCCCCGGGACAGGGGATTCCGAAAAACTGTTTTTT. V usage is TRBV28 and J usage is TRBJ1-4, with 10 bases identical to TRBD1. In germline, CDR1 is MDHEN, CDR2 SYDVKM. With V trimmed by 6 bases and J by 8 bases, 9 bases remained unmatched. The CDR3 consists of 15 residues.

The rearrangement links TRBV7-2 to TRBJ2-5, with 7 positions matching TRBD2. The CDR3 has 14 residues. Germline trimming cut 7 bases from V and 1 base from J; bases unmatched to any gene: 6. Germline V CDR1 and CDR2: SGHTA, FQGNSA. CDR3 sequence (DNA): TGTGCCAGCATGGGGGGGTCTTCCCAAGAGACCCAGTACTTC. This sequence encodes CASMGGSSQETQYF.

CDR3 in amino acids: CASSQGGLHQPQHF. CDR3 bases: TGTGCCAGCAGCCAAGGTGGCTTACATCAGCCCCAGCATTTT. The chain couples TRBV7-2 to TRBJ1-5; the D is unclear. CDR1 is SGHTA, CDR2 FQGNSA, per germline. CDR3 length: 14 amino acids. V was pared by 5 bases and J by 5 bases, with 13 bases between.

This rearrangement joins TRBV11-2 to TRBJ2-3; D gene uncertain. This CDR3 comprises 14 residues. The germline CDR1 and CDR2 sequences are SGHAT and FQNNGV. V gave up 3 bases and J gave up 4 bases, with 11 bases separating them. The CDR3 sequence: CASSFNPLADTQYF. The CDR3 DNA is TGTGCCAGCAGCTTCAATCCCTTGGCAGATACGCAGTATTTT.

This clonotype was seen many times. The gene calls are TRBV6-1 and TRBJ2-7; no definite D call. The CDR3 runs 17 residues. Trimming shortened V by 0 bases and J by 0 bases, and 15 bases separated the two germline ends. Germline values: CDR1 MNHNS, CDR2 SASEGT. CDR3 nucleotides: TGTGCCAGCAGTGAAGCGAGATATTACGGCAACTCCTACGAGCAGTACGTC. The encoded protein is CASSEARYYGNSYEQYV.

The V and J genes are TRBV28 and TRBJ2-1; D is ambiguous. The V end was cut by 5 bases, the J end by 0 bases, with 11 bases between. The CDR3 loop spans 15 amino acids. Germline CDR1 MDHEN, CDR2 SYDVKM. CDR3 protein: CASSRDSRSYNEQFF. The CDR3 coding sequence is TGTGCCAGCAGTAGAGACTCCCGCTCCTACAATGAGCAGTTCTTC.

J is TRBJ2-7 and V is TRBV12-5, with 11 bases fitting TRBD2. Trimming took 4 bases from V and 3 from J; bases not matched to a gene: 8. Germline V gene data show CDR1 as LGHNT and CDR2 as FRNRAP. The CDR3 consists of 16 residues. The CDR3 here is CASGSGTSGTYYEQYV. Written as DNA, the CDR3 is TGTGCTAGTGGTTCGGGGACTAGCGGTACCTACTACGAGCAGTACGTC.